The entry that follows covers one T cell receptor (beta chain) sequence. These data originate in a study of TIL therapy for anti-PD-1-resistant metastatic lung cancer. The immunoSEQ assay was v3. TCRdb keeps only in-frame clones here, not all; method: immunoSEQ multiplex PCR. Of about 21,000 clones detected, around three quarters appear once; the ten largest clones hold approximately 2%. The time point denotes: pre-treatment sample, taken before nivolumab and TIL therapy. Patients were adults with stage 4 NSCLC. J lost 5 bases, V lost 5 bases, and 1 base had no gene match. This CDR3 comprises 13 residues. Per germline, CDR1 GTSNPN and CDR2 SVGIG (reference sequence).

The chain carries TRBV30 and TRBJ2-5; 14 bases align to TRBD2. Sequenced material: blood, taken at baseline. This sequence was found in a person aged 25-85 years with non-small cell lung cancer. CDR3 bases: TGTGCCTGGGGGACTAGCGGGAGTGAGACCCAGTACTTC. Translating it yields CAWGTSGSETQYF.